A single sample is the source of the 10 T cell receptor beta chains below, sequenced in a study of CD8 T cells in ankylosing spondylitis. Study-wide results and limits: In ankylosing spondylitis blood, a motif of eight highly homologous TCR beta variants appeared characteristic.

TCRdb used MiXCR to reprocess the 5' RACE reads, holding one entry per CDR3 protein. In the table there are 750,000 to 850,000 distinct CDR3 sequences, about 11% of which are singletons. These receptors lack a known antigen. Material: blood, either unsorted or a sorted T cell fraction (not recorded which). The receptors come from a male donor with ankylosing spondylitis.

This clonotype was detected ten times or more. The chain carries TRBV5-1 and TRBJ1-1; D unclear. V was shortened by 2 bases and J by 4 bases, with 12 bases between the two germline ends. The CDR3 contains 14 residues. Germline V lookup: CDR1 SGHRS, CDR2 YFSETQ. DNA of the CDR3: TGCGCCAGCAGCTTAACGTATGGCCTCACTGAAGCTTTCTTT. Protein product: CASSLTYGLTEAFF.

The gene calls are TRBV12-3 or TRBV12-4 and TRBJ1-5; possible D gene TRBD1, 6 bases. Trimming removed 2 bases from V and 4 bases from J, with 18 bases in between. The CDR3 contains 17 residues. The CDR3 is CASSLRLWQGPNQPQHF. The CDR3 DNA is TGTGCCAGCAGTTTACGCCTCTGGCAGGGGCCTAATCAGCCCCAGCATTTT.

This clonotype was recorded many times. The chain recombines TRBV20-1 with TRBJ2-3, with D possibly matching TRBD2 (6 bases). CDR1 DFQATT and CDR2 SNEGSKA come from the germline V gene (reference sequence). V was clipped by 6 bases and J by 2 bases, with 12 bases between them. CDR3 length: 13 residues. CDR3 DNA sequence: TGCAGTGCCGCGGGACTTTTCACAGATACGCAGTATTTT. Its translation is CSAAGLFTDTQYF.

The V gene is TRBV9, the J gene TRBJ2-1; 7 bases line up with TRBD2. This CDR3 has 14 residues. After removal of 2 bases from V and 7 bases from J, the junction contained 6 bases not matched to a gene. The germline gives CDR1 SGDLS, CDR2 YYNGEE. The CDR3 DNA sequence: TGTGCCAGCAGCGTGCGGGAGCGAGGGAATGAGCAGTTCTTC. Translated: CASSVRERGNEQFF.

CDR3 in DNA: TGTGCCAGCAGCCCCGAATTGGGGCGGCAAGAGACCCAGTACTTC. Amino acids: CASSPELGRQETQYF. V is TRBV7-2 and J is TRBJ2-5; perhaps TRBD1 as D (5 bases). Trimming left V 5 bases short and J 2 bases short, with 15 bases between. CDR3 length: 15 amino acids. Germline CDR1 and CDR2: SGHTA and FQGNSA.

This clonotype appeared many times. This chain connects TRBV20-1 to TRBJ1-2; 7 nucleotides align to TRBD1. Looked up from germline, CDR1 is DFQATT and CDR2 is SNEGSKA (reference sequence). The CDR3 sequence is 13 residues long. CDR3 DNA: TGCAGGGCCCTACAGGGGATCCGCTATGGCTACACCTTC. Translated, it gives CRALQGIRYGYTF.

This clonotype showed up just a few times. J is TRBJ1-1 and V is TRBV27; D is uncertain. V shed 5 bases and J shed 0 bases, with 10 bases lying between them. The CDR3 has 14 amino acids. Germline V CDR1 and CDR2: MNHEY, SMNVEV (reference sequence). Here the CDR3 DNA reads TGTGCCAGCAGTGACGGCCGGCTGAACACTGAAGCTTTCTTT. This gives the protein CASSDGRLNTEAFF.

This clonotype has just a few counts. Written as DNA, the CDR3 is TGCGCCAGCAGCTCGCGACTAGCGGGAAACGACGAGCAGTTCTTC. Protein sequence: CASSSRLAGNDEQFF. The chain carries TRBV5-1 and TRBJ2-1; 11 nucleotides align to TRBD2. Germline V gene data show CDR1 as SGHRS and CDR2 as YFSETQ. With 3 bases clipped from V and 10 bases from J, the junction kept 9 bases outside the gene matches. CDR3 length: 15 amino acids. Variable domain in full (rest from reference TRBV5-1 and TRBJ2-1): KAGVTQTPRYLIKTRGQQVTLSCSPISGHRSVSWYQQTPGQGLQFLFEYFSETQRNKGNFPGRFSGRQFSNSRSEMNVSTLELGDSALYLCASSSRLAGNDEQFFGPGTRLTVL.

The V gene is TRBV20-1, the J gene TRBJ1-2; D ambiguous. V was shortened by 6 bases and J by 1 base, with 12 bases between the two germline ends. The length of the CDR3 is 13 residues. Germline CDR1 DFQATT, CDR2 SNEGSKA (reference sequence). The CDR3 is CSATIANNYGYTF. The CDR3 nucleotides read TGCAGTGCCACGATAGCGAATAACTATGGCTACACCTTC.

This clonotype came up a few times. The chain uses TRBV6-1 and TRBJ1-1; TRBD1 aligns across 8 bases. V was pared by 6 bases and J by 8 bases, with 8 bases of the junction left unmatched. Germline V lookup: CDR1 MNHNS, CDR2 SASEGT. The CDR3 has 13 residues. The CDR3 nucleotides read TGTGCCAGCAGATTCGCCGGGACAGGCGAAGCTTTCTTT. Translating gives CASRFAGTGEAFF.